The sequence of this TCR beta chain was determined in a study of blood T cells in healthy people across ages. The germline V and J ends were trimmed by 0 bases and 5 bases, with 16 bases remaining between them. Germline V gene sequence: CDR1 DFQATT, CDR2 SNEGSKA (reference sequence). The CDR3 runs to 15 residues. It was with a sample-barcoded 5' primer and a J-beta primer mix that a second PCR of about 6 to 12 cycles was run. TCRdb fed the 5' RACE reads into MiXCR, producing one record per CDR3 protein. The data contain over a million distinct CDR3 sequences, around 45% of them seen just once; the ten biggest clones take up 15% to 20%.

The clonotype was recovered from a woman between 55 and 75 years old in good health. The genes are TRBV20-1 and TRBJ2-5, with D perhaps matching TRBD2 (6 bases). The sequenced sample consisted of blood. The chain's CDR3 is CSARDIRIREETQYF. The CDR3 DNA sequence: TGCAGTGCTAGAGATATTAGGATCCGGGAGGAGACCCAGTACTTC.